This T cell receptor (beta chain) was captured in a study of T cells expressing NK-cell markers. CDR1 is SGHTA and CDR2 is FQGNSA in the germline V gene. There are 12 residues in the CDR3. TCRdb reprocessed the 5' RACE reads, with one entry per CDR3 protein and no DNA. The sample has hundreds of thousands of distinct CDR3 sequences. This TCR was sampled from a woman between 18 and 69 years old in good health. The gene calls are TRBV7-2 and TRBJ2-4. Sequencing was carried out using blood T cells: a sorted CD56 or NKG2C T cell subset, CD4+ or CD8+ T cells, or bulk PBMC T cells (not recorded which). The CDR3 loop is CASSLDKNIQYF.